The clone carrying this T cell receptor beta chain was detected a few times. Antigen unknown. Given a much more abundant clone one base away, this may be a read error. The CDR3 runs to 16 residues. Germline V lookup: CDR1 SGHAT, CDR2 FQNNGV. This record comes from a study of regulatory T cells in long-lasting Graves disease. Study results and caveats: Accuracy was possibly reduced by small sample size. Favoring TRBV28, TRBJ1-2 and TRBJ2-5 was a feature seen in persistent disease.

Through Arm-PCR of CDR3 regions and iRepertoire HTBI primers, TCR beta libraries were built. TCRdb called the multiplex PCR reads again in MiXCR, with one record for every CDR3 protein. The sample lists 300,000 to 400,000 distinct CDR3 sequences; around 17% were seen once. Time point described: newly diagnosed GD, antithyroid drugs for less than 3 months. Generation of the TCR library employed RNA extracted from PBMCs. This sample also belongs to another study, concerning T cells in Graves' hyperthyroidism and ophthalmopathy.

This TCR derives from a man aged 35 to 55 with Graves disease. The rearrangement links TRBV11-2 to TRBJ2-5, with a possible D match to TRBD1 (5 bases). The starting material was peripheral blood mononuclear cells (PBMCs), obtained at new diagnosis, from a patient treated with antithyroid drugs. The DNA of the CDR3 is TGTGCCAGCAGCTCCCCATTTACAGGAAACCAAGAGACCCAGCACTTC. As protein: CASSSPFTGNQETQHF.